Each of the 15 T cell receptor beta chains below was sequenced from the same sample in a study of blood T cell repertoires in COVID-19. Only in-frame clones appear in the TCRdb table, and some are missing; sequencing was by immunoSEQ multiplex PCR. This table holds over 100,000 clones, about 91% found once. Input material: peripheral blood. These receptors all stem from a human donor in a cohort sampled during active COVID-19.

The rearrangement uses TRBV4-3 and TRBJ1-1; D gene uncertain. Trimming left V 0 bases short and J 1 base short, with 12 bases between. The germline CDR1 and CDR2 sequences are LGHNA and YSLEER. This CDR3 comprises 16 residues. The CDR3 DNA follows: TGCGCCAGCAGCCAAGATCGAGCGGGTTGGAACACTGAAGCTTTCTTT. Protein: CASSQDRAGWNTEAFF.

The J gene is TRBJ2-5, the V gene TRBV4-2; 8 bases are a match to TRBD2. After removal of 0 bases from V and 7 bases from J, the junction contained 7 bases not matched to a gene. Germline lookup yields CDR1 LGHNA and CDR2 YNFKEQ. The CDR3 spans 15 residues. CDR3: CASSQDRTSSGTQYF. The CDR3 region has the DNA TGTGCCAGCAGCCAAGATAGGACTAGCTCCGGGACCCAGTACTTC.

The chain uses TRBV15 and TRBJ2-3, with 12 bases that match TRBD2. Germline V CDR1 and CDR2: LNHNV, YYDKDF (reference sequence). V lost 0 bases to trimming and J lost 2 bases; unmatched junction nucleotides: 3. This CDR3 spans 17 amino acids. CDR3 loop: CATSRDRTSGVTDTQYF. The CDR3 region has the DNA TGTGCCACCAGCAGAGATCGGACTAGCGGGGTCACAGATACGCAGTATTTT.

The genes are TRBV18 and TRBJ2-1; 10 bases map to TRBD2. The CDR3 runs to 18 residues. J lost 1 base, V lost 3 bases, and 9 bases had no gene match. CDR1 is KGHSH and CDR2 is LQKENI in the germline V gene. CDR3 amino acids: CASSPASGRWDSYNEQFF. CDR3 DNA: TGTGCCAGCTCACCGGCTAGCGGGAGATGGGATTCCTACAATGAGCAGTTCTTC.

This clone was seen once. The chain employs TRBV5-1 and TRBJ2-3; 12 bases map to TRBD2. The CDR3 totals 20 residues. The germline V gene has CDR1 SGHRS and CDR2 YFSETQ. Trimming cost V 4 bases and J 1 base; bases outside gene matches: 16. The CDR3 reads CASSPLNGASGGEGTDTQYF. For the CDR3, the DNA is TGCGCCAGCAGCCCCCTCAATGGGGCTAGCGGGGGGGAAGGCACAGATACGCAGTATTTT.

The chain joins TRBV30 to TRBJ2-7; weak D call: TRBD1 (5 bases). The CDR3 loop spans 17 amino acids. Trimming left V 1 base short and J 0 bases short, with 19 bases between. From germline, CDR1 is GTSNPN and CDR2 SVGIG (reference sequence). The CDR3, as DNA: TGTGCCTGGAGTGCCGGCACAGGCCAACGGGCCTCCTACGAGCAGTACTTC. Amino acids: CAWSAGTGQRASYEQYF.

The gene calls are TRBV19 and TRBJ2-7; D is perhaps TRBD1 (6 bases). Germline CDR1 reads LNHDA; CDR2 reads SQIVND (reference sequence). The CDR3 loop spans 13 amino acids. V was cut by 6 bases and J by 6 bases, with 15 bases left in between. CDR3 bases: TGTGCCAGTAGCCCTTATCCAGGGGCCGAGCAGTACTTC. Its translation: CASSPYPGAEQYF. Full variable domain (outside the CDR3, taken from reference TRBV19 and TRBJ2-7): DGGITQSPKYLFRKEGQNVTLSCEQNLNHDAMYWYRQDPGQGLRLIYYSQIVNDFQKGDIAEGYSVSREKKESFPLTVTSAQKNPTAFYLCASSPYPGAEQYFGPGTRLTVT.

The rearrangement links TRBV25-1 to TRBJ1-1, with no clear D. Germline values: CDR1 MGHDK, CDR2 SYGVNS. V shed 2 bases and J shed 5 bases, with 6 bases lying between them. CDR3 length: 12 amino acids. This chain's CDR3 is CASSERGTEAFF. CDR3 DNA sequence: TGTGCCAGCAGTGAACGGGGAACTGAAGCTTTCTTT.

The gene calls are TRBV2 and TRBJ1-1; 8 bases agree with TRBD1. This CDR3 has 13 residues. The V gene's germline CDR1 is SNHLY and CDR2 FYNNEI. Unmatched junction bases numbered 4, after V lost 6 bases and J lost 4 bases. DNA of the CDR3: TGTGCCAGCAGCGGGGACAGGAGCACTGAAGCTTTCTTT. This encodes CASSGDRSTEAFF.

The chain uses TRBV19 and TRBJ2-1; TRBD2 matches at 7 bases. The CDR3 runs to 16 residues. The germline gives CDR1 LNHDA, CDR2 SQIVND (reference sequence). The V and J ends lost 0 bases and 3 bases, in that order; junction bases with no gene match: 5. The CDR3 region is CASSIEGLAVYNEQFF. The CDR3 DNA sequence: TGTGCCAGTAGTATAGAGGGGCTAGCGGTCTACAATGAGCAGTTCTTC.

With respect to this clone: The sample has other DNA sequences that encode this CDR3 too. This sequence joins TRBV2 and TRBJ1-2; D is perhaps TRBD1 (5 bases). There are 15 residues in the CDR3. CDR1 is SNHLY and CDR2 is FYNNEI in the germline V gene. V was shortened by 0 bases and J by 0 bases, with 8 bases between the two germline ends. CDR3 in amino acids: CASSEAGGANYGYTF. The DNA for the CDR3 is TGTGCCAGCAGTGAAGCGGGAGGGGCTAACTATGGCTACACCTTC. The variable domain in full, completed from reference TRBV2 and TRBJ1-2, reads EPEVTQTPSHQVTQMGQEVILRCVPISNHLYFYWYRQILGQKVEFLVSFYNNEISEKSEIFDDQFSVERPDGSNFTLKIRSTKLEDSAMYFCASSEAGGANYGYTFGSGTRLTVV.

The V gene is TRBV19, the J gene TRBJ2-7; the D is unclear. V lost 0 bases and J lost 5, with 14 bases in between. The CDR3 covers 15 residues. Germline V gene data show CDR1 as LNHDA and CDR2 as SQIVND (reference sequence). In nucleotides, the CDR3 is TGTGCCAGTAGTATAGATCTGGGCAACGCCGACGAGCAGTACTTC. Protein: CASSIDLGNADEQYF.

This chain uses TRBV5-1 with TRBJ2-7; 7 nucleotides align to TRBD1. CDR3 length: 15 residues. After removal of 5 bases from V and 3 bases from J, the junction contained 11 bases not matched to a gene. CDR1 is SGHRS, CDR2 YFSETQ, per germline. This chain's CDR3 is CASRVGTEPLYEQYF. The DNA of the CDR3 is TGCGCCAGCAGGGTTGGGACAGAGCCCCTCTACGAGCAGTACTTC.

In DNA, the CDR3 is TGTGCCAGCAGCCCTGTGGGGAGTAGAACAGATACGCAGTATTTT. Encoded protein: CASSPVGSRTDTQYF. This sequence joins TRBV7-9 and TRBJ2-3; maybe TRBD2 (5 bases). Trimming pared 5 bases from V and 3 bases from J, leaving 15 bases between. The CDR3 is 15 residues long. Looked up from germline, CDR1 is SEHNR and CDR2 is FQNEAQ (reference sequence).

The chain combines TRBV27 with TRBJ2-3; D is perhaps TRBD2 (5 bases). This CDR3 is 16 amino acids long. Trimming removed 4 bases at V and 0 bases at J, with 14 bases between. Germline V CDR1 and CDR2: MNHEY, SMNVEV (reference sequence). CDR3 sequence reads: CASSSLTGRSTDTQYF. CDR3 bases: TGTGCCAGCAGTTCCTTAACGGGGAGAAGCACAGATACGCAGTATTTT.